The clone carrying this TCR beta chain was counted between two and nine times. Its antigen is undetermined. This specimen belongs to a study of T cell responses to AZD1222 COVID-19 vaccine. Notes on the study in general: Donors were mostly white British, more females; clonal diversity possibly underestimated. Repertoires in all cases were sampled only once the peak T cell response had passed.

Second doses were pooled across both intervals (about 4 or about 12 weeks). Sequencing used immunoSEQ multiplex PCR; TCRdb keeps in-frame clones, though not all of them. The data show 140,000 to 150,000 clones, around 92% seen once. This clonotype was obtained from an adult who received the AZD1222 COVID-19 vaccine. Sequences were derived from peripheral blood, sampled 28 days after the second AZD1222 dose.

Here the CDR3 reads CASSFWTGRTWGTYEQYF. The CDR3 DNA reads TGTGCCAGCAGTTTTTGGACAGGGAGAACCTGGGGAACCTACGAGCAGTACTTC. The chain joins TRBV27 to TRBJ2-7, with TRBD1 matching 8 bases. CDR1 and CDR2 (germline): MNHEY, SMNVEV (reference sequence). J gave up 2 bases and V 3 bases, and 15 bases lay outside the gene matches. This CDR3 has 18 residues.